Listed here is a single TCR beta chain. The sample is drawn from a study of blood T cell repertoires in COVID-19. The trim removed 7 bases at V and 6 bases at J, leaving 9 bases unmatched. Germline values: CDR1 LNHDA, CDR2 SQIVND (reference sequence). CDR3 size: 15 residues. Libraries were prepared by immunoSEQ multiplex PCR; TCRdb keeps only in-frame clonotypes and omits some of them. The table records about 200,000 clones, 65% to 85% of them present only once. V and J are TRBV19 and TRBJ1-4; 9 nucleotides line up with TRBD1. Sequencing input: peripheral blood. This clonotype was obtained from a woman aged 80 or over with acute or convalescent COVID-19. The CDR3 DNA sequence: TGTGCCAGTACCGGACAGGGGAATATAGATGAAAAACTGTTTTTT. Its translation is CASTGQGNIDEKLFF.